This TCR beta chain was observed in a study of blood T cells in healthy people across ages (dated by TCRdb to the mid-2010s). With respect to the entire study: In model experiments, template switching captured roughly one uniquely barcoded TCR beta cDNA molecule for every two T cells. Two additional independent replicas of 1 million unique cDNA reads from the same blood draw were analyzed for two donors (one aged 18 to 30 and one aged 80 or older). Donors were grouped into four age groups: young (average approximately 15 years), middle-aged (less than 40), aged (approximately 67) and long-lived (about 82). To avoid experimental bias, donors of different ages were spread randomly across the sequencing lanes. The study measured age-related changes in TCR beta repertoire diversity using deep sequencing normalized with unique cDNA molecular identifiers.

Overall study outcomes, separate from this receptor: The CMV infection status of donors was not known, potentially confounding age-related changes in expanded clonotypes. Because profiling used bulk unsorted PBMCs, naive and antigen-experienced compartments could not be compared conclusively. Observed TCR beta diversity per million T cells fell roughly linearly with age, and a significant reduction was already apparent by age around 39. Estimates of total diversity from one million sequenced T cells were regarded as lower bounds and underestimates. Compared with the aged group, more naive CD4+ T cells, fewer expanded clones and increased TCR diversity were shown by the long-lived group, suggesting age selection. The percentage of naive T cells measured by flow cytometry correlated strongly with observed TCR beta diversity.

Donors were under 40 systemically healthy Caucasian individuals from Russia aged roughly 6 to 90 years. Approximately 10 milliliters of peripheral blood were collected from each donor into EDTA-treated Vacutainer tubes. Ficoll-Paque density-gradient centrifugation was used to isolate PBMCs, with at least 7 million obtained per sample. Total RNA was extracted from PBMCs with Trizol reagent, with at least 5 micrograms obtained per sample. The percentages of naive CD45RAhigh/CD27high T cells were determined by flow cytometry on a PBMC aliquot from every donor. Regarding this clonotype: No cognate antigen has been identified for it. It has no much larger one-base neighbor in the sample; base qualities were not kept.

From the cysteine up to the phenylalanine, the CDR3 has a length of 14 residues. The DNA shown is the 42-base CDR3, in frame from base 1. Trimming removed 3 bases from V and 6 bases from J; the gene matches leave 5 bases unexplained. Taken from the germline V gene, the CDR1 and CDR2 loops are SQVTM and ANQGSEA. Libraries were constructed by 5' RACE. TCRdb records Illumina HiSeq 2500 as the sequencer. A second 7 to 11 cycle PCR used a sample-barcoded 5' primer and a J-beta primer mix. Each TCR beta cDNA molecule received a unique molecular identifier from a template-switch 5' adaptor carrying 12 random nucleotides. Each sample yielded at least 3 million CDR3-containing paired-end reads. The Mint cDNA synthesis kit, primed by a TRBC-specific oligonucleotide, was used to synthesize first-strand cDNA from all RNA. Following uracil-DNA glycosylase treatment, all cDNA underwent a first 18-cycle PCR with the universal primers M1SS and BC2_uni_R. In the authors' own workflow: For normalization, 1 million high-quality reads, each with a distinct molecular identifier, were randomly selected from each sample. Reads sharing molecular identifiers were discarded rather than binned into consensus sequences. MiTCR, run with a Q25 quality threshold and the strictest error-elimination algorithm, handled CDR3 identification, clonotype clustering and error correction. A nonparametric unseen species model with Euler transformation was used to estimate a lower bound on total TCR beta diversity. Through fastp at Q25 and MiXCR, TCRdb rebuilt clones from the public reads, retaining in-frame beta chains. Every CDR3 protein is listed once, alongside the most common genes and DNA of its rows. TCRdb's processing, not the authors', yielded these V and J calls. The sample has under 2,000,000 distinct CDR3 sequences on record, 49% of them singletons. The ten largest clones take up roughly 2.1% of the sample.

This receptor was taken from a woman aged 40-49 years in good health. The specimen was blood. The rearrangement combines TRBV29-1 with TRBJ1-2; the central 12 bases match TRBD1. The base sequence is TGCAGCGTTGATTGGGACAGGGGGCAGGATGGCTACACCTTC. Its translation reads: CSVDWDRGQDGYTF. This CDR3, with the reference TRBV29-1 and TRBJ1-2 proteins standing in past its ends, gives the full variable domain SAVISQKPSRDICQRGTSLTIQCQVDSQVTMMFWYRQQPGQSLTLIATANQGSEATYESGFVIDKFPISRPNLTFSTLTVSNMSPEDSSIYLCSVDWDRGQDGYTFGSGTRLTVV.